The present entry profiles one T cell receptor beta chain with its context. Its target is not known. Treatment indicated: roughly 10-day PBMC culture with coronavirus spike peptide pools or control peptides (ViraFEST assay). During the years 2011-2018, before the COVID-19 pandemic, the unexposed donor's CD4+ T cells were collected. Cultured CD4+ T cells had their DNA profiled by the Oncomine TCR Beta short-read assay. MiXCR, run by TCRdb on the PCR reads, gives a single entry per CDR3 protein. The repertoire holds around 5,700 distinct CDR3 sequences, with about 40% as singletons. This entry comes from a study of vaccination and CD4 T cells after COVID-19. About the study: Post-COVID specimens were obtained a median 101 days after diagnosis (range 35 to 161).

Source material: CD4+ T cells from blood, cultured in vitro. The receptor comes from a human donor in good health.

Here the CDR3 reads CASRRTGVQTQYF. Written as DNA, the CDR3 is TGTGCCAGCAGGAGAACAGGGGTGCAGACCCAGTACTTC. The chain couples TRBV5-8 to TRBJ2-5; 7 nucleotides match TRBD1. The CDR3 loop spans 13 amino acids. V dropped 5 bases and J dropped 6; count of bases not matched to a gene: 7. Per germline, CDR1 SGHTS and CDR2 YDEGEE.